This paragraph covers one TCR beta chain sequence. These data come from a study of shared T cell receptors in the human thymus. Measured with immunoSEQ multiplex PCR; TCRdb has only the in-frame clones, and not every one. In the table there are about 660,000 clones, over 75% of which are singletons. This sample was also put to use in a study of human thymus T cells. That paper states: Donation was from healthy Finnish infants who were having corrective surgery that addressed congenital heart defects. Resections from corrective heart surgery supplied the thymus tissue. Repertoires sampled from thymus and blood appeared biased in V and J gene usage. A high degree of thymic repertoire overlap among unrelated individuals was reported in related research.

The sample was thymocytes. The clonotype comes from a boy less than two years old with a congenital heart defect.

The CDR3 here is CASSQGWGLAIHNEQFF. The CDR3 nucleotides are TGTGCCAGCAGCCAAGGGTGGGGGCTAGCAATTCACAATGAGCAGTTCTTC. The gene calls are TRBV14 and TRBJ2-1; maybe TRBD1 (6 bases). This CDR3 has 17 residues. V lost 1 base to trimming and J lost 5 bases, with 18 bases between them. Germline-derived CDR1 and CDR2 are SGHDN and FVKESK.